The T cell receptor beta chain described here comes from a study of blood T cell repertoires in COVID-19. Sequenced by immunoSEQ multiplex PCR; TCRdb stores in-frame clones only, minus some. The sample has approximately 120,000 clones; 83% are singletons. The V gene's germline CDR1 is LNHDA and CDR2 SQIVND (reference sequence). Trimming removed 0 bases at V and 3 bases at J, with 12 bases between. The CDR3 has 16 residues. This sequence joins TRBV19 and TRBJ2-1; D may be TRBD2 (6 bases). The source of this sequence is a woman aged 60 to 75 with acute or convalescent COVID-19. Sequences were obtained from peripheral blood. CDR3: CASSIDPRGLYNEQFF. The CDR3 region has the DNA TGTGCCAGTAGTATAGATCCTAGGGGACTCTACAATGAGCAGTTCTTC.